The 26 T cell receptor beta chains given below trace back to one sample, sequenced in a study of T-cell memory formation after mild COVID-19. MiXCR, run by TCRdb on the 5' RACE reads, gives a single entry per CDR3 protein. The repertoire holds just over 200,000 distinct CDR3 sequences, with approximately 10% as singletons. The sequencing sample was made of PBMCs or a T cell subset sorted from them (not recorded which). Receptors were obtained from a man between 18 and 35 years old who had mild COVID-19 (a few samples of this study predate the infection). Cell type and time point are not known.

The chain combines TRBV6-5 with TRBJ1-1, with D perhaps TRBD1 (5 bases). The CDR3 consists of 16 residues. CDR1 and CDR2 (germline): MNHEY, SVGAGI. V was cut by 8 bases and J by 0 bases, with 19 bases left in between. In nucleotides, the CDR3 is TGTGCCAGCCGTGGGGCAGGGTCCAACCTGAACACTGAAGCTTTCTTT. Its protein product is CASRGAGSNLNTEAFF.

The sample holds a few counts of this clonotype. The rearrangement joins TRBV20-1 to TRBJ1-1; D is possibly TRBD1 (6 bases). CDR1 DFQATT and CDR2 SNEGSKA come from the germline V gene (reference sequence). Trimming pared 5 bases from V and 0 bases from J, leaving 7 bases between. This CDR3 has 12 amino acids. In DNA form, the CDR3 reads TGCAGTGCTTGGGGGCTGAACACTGAAGCTTTCTTT. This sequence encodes CSAWGLNTEAFF.

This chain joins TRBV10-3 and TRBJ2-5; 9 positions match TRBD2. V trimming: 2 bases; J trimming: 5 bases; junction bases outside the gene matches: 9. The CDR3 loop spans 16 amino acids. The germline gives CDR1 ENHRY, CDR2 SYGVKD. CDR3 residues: CAISEGTSSFGETQYF. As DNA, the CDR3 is TGTGCCATCAGTGAGGGGACTAGCAGCTTTGGTGAGACCCAGTACTTC.

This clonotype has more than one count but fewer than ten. The CDR3 region is CASSLGGQVVHGYTF. In nucleotides, the CDR3 is TGTGCCAGCAGCTTAGGAGGACAGGTTGTACATGGCTACACCTTC. The V gene is TRBV7-2, the J gene TRBJ1-2, with 7 bases aligning to TRBD1. There are 15 residues in the CDR3. The V segment lost 1 base and the J segment 6 bases; nucleotides outside the gene matches: 8. CDR1 and CDR2 from the germline V gene are SGHTA and FQGNSA.

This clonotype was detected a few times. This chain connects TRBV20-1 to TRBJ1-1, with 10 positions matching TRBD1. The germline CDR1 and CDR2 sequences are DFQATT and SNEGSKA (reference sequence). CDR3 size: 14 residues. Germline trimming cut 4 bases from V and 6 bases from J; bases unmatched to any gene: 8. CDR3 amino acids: CSATRTGGGSEAFF. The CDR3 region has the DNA TGCAGTGCTACCCGGACAGGGGGGGGATCTGAAGCTTTCTTT.

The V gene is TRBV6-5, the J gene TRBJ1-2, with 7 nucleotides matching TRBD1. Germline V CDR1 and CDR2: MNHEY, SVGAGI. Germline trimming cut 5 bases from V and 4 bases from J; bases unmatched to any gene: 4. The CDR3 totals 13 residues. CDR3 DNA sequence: TGTGCCAGCAGTAAACAGGGGTTCTATGGCTACACCTTC. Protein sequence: CASSKQGFYGYTF.

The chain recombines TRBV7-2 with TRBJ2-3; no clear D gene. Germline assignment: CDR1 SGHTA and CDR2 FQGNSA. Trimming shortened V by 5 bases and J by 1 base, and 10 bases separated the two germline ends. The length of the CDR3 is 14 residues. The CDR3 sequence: CASSQSTGTDTQYF. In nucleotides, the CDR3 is TGTGCCAGCAGCCAAAGCACTGGCACAGATACGCAGTATTTT.

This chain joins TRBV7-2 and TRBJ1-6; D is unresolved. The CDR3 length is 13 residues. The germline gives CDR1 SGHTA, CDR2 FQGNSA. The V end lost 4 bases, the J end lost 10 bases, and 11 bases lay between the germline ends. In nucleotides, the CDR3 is TGTGCCAGCAGCTCCTTAGGCGCGTCACCCCTCCACTTT. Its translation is CASSSLGASPLHF. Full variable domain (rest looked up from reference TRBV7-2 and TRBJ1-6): GAGVSQSPSNKVTEKGKDVELRCDPISGHTALYWYRQSLGQGLEFLIYFQGNSAPDKSGLPSDRFSAERTGGSVSTLTIQRTQQEDSAVYLCASSSLGASPLHFGNGTRLTVT.

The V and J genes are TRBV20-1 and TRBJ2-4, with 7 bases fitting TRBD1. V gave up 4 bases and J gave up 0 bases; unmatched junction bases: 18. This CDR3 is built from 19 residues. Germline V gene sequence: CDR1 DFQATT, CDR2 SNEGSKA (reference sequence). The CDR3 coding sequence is TGCAGTGCTAATTCCGACAGGGACGGTATACCCCTAGCCAAAAACATTCAGTACTTC. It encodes CSANSDRDGIPLAKNIQYF.

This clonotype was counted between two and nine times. CDR3 nucleotide sequence: TGCGCCAGCAGCTTGGCCGGGGAGGGGGCCCGAGAGACCCAGTACTTC. It is translated as CASSLAGEGARETQYF. V gene TRBV5-1 combines with J gene TRBJ2-5; D is possibly TRBD1 or TRBD2 (7 bases each). From germline, CDR1 is SGHRS and CDR2 YFSETQ. The V end lost 0 bases, the J end lost 4 bases, and 16 bases lay between the germline ends. CDR3 length equals 16 residues. Together with reference TRBV5-1 and TRBJ2-5, the CDR3 gives the full variable domain: KAGVTQTPRYLIKTRGQQVTLSCSPISGHRSVSWYQQTPGQGLQFLFEYFSETQRNKGNFPGRFSGRQFSNSRSEMNVSTLELGDSALYLCASSLAGEGARETQYFGPGTRLLVL.

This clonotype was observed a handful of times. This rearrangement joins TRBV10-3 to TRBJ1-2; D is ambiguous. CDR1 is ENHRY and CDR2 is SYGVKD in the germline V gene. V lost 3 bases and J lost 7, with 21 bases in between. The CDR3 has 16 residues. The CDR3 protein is CAISDPLEGGLRGYTF. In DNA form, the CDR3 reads TGTGCCATCAGTGACCCCCTCGAGGGAGGGTTGCGTGGCTACACCTTC.

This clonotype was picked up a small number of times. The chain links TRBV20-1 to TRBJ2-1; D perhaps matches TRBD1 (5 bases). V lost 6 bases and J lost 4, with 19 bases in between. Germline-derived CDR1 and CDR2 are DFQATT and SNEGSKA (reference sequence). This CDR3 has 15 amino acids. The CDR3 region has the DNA TGCAGTGCAATGGACGGTCCAGGGTTTTACAATGAGCAGTTCTTC. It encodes CSAMDGPGFYNEQFF.

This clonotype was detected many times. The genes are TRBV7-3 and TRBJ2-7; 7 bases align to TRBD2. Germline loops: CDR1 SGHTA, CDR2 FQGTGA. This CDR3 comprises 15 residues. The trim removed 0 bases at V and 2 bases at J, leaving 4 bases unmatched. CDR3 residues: CASSLTRGVPYEQYF. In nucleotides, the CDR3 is TGTGCCAGCAGCTTAACCCGGGGGGTGCCCTACGAGCAGTACTTC.

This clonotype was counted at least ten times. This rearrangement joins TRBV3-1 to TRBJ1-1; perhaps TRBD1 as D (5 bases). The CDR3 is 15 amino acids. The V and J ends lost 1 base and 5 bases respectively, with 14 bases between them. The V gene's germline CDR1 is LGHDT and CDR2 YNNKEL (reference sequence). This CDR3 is CASSQVGGGLTEAFF. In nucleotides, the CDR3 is TGTGCCAGCAGCCAAGTTGGGGGAGGGTTAACTGAAGCTTTCTTT.

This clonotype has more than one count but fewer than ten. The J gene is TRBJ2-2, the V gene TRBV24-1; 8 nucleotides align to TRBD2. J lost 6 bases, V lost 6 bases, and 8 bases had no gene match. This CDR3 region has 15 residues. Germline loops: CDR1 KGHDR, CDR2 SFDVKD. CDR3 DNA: TGTGCCACCAGTCTAAGCGGGGGCCCCTCCGGGGAGCTGTTTTTT. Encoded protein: CATSLSGGPSGELFF.

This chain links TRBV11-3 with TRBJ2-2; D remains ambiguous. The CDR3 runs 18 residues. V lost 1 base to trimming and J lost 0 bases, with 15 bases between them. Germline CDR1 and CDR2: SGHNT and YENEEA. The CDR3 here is CASSLVALGQANTGELFF. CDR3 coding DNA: TGTGCCAGCAGCTTAGTCGCCCTTGGGCAGGCGAACACCGGGGAGCTGTTTTTT.

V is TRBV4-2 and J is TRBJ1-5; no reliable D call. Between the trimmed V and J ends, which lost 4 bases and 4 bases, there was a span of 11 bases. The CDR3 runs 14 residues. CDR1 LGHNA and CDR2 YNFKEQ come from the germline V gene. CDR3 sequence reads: CASSPGGPNQPQHF. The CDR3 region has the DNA TGTGCCAGCAGCCCGGGTGGCCCTAATCAGCCCCAGCATTTT.

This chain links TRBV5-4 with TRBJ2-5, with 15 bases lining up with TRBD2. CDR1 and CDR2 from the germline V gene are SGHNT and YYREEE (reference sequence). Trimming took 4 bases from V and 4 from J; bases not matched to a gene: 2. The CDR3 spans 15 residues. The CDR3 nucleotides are TGTGCCAGCAGCGGACTAGCGGGGGGGCGAGAGACCCAGTACTTC. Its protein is CASSGLAGGRETQYF.

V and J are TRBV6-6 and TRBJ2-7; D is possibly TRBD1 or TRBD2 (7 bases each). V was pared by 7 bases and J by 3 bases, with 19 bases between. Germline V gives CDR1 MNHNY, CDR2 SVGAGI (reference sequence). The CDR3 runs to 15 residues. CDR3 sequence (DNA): TGTGCCAGCACCTCCTTTCAGGGGGGGAACTACGAGCAGTACTTC. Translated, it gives CASTSFQGGNYEQYF.

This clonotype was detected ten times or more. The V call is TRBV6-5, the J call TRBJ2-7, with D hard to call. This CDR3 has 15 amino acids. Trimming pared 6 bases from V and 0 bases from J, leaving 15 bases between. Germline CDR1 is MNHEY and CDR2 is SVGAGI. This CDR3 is CASRTIGRYSYEQYF. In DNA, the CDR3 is TGTGCCAGCAGAACCATAGGACGGTACTCCTACGAGCAGTACTTC.

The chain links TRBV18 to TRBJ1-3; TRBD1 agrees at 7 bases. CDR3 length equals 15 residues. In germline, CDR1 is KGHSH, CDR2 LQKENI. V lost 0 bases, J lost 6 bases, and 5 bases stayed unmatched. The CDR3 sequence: CASSPPSQGSNTIYF. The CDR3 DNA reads TGTGCCAGCTCACCACCGTCACAGGGGTCAAACACCATATATTTT.

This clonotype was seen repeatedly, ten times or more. CDR3 sequence: CASRRGQGGSPLHF. CDR3 coding DNA: TGTGCCAGCAGGCGGGGACAGGGTGGTTCACCCCTCCACTTT. The chain uses TRBV28 and TRBJ1-6; TRBD1 matches 9 bases. Germline V gene sequence: CDR1 MDHEN, CDR2 SYDVKM. The V segment lost 6 bases and the J segment 9 bases; nucleotides outside the gene matches: 6. The CDR3 runs to 14 residues.

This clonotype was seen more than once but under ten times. CDR3 DNA sequence: TGTGCCAGCTCACCACCGGCTCTTGAGACCCAGTACTTC. It yields the protein CASSPPALETQYF. This chain links TRBV18 with TRBJ2-5, with unresolved D. V dropped 0 bases and J dropped 5 bases, with 7 bases sitting between them. Germline V lookup: CDR1 KGHSH, CDR2 LQKENI. The CDR3 runs to 13 residues.

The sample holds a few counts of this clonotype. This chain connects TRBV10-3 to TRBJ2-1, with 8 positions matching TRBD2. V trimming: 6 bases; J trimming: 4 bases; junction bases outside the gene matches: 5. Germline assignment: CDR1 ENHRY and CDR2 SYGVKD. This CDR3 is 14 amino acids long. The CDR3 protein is CAISPGGLYNEQFF. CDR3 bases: TGTGCCATCAGCCCGGGGGGGCTTTACAATGAGCAGTTCTTC.

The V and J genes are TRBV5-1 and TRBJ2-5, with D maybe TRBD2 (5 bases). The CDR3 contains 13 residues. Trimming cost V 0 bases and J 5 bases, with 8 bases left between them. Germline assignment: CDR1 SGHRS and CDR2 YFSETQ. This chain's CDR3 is CASSLERVETQYF. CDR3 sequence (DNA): TGCGCCAGCAGCTTGGAGAGGGTTGAGACCCAGTACTTC.

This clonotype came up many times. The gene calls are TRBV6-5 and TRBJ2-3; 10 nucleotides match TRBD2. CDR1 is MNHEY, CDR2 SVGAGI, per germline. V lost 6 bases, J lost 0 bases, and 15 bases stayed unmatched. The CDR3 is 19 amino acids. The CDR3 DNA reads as TGTGCCAGCAGCCTATTTTCTAGCGGGGGACCGTCTAGCACAGATACGCAGTATTTT. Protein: CASSLFSSGGPSSTDTQYF.